These T cell receptor beta chains were read from a single sample in a study of cytomegalovirus exposure and HLA in healthy donors. The data were produced by immunoSEQ multiplex PCR, yet TCRdb's version contains in-frame clones alone and is incomplete. The sample includes about 180,000 clones, 76% of them seen just once. The sample taken for sequencing was PBMCs. The receptors here all came from a woman aged 25 to 39 in good health and CMV-seropositive. Both conserved end residues are part of each CDR3. Each record gives: clone size, J gene, D gene, V gene, CDR3 DNA, CDR3 protein. A D gene is named only where the DNA matches it firmly. The listing skips clone size in some rows; elsewhere it reads once, few, many or a size class.

size: NA; J: TRBJ2-2; D: NA; V: TRBV7-7; DNA: TGTGCCGTCCCCGGTAGGCGGGGGCCCAACACCGGGGAGCTGTTTTTT; CDR3: CAVPGRRGPNTGELFF
size: NA; J: TRBJ2-2; D: NA; V: TRBV11-3; DNA: TGTGCCAGCAGCTTAGGGGAGACAGGCACCGGGGAGCTGTTTTTT; CDR3: CASSLGETGTGELFF
size: NA; J: TRBJ1-1; D: TRBD1; V: TRBV19; DNA: TGTGCCAGTAGTATAGCAGGGGGCGGCGCTTTCTTT; CDR3: CASSIAGGGAFF
size: NA; J: TRBJ1-2; D: NA; V: TRBV19; DNA: TGTGCCAGTAGTCTACCCAGGGTTTACTATGGCTACACCTTC; CDR3: CASSLPRVYYGYTF
size: NA; J: TRBJ2-7; D: NA; V: TRBV7-9; DNA: TGTGCCAGCAGCTTGGCCGGGACATCGTCCTACGAGCAGTACTTC; CDR3: CASSLAGTSSYEQYF
size: NA; J: TRBJ2-5; D: TRBD1; V: TRBV7-2; DNA: TGTGCCAGCAGCTTGGACAGGGTGGGAGAGACCCAGTACTTC; CDR3: CASSLDRVGETQYF
size: NA; J: TRBJ1-5; D: NA; V: TRBV19; DNA: TGTGCCAGTAGTTGGGGGGGGCGGGGCGGCAATCAGCCCCAGCATTTT; CDR3: CASSWGGRGGNQPQHF
size: NA; J: TRBJ1-4; D: TRBD1; V: TRBV5-1; DNA: TGCGCCAGCAGCGAGGGGGACAGGGATGCCGAAAAACTGTTTTTT; CDR3: CASSEGDRDAEKLFF
size: NA; J: TRBJ2-7; D: TRBD1; V: TRBV5-1; DNA: TGCGCCAGCAGCCGGGGAGCGGAGGGACAGGGCGCCTACGAGCAGTACTTC; CDR3: CASSRGAEGQGAYEQYF
size: NA; J: TRBJ2-1; D: TRBD2; V: TRBV19; DNA: TGTGCCAGTAGTATGGGCGCGGGGGGGCCCTTAGACAATGAGCAGTTCTTC; CDR3: CASSMGAGGPLDNEQFF
size: few; J: TRBJ2-7; D: NA; V: TRBV27; DNA: TGTGCCAGCAGTTTACGGGGTGGGGAGCAGTACTTC; CDR3: CASSLRGGEQYF
size: once; J: TRBJ2-6; D: NA; V: TRBV5-6; DNA: TGTGCCAGCACCCCTTCTGGGGCCAACGTCCTGACTTTC; CDR3: CASTPSGANVLTF
size: NA; J: TRBJ1-2; D: NA; V: TRBV6-5; DNA: TGTGCCAGCAGTTACTCGAGAGGTTACGGCTACACCTTC; CDR3: CASSYSRGYGYTF
size: few; J: TRBJ1-4; D: NA; V: TRBV5-1; DNA: TGCGCCAGCAGCTCGGATACAGGGATTGGGCAGGAAAAACTGTTTTTT; CDR3: CASSSDTGIGQEKLFF
size: once; J: TRBJ1-5; D: TRBD1; V: TRBV28; DNA: TGTGCCAGCAGTCGTCCCGGGACAGGGGTCACGGGTCAGCCCCAGCATTTT; CDR3: CASSRPGTGVTGQPQHF
size: NA; J: TRBJ2-3; D: NA; V: TRBV10-3; DNA: TGTGCCATCAGTGAGCCCTCCTCGGGGTCGGATACGCAGTATTTT; CDR3: CAISEPSSGSDTQYF
size: few; J: TRBJ2-1; D: TRBD2; V: TRBV19; DNA: TGTGCCAGTAGTGTCTCACTAGCGGTGATCTACAATGAGCAGTTCTTC; CDR3: CASSVSLAVIYNEQFF
size: NA; J: TRBJ2-1; D: NA; V: TRBV10-3; DNA: TGTGCCATCACGGGAGAGGGGTACAATGAGCAGTTCTTC; CDR3: CAITGEGYNEQFF
size: NA; J: TRBJ2-7; D: NA; V: TRBV5-6; DNA: TGTGCCAGCAGCTCAACGGGGGGCAAGTCCTACGAGCAGTACTTC; CDR3: CASSSTGGKSYEQYF
size: NA; J: TRBJ1-3; D: NA; V: TRBV6-5; DNA: TGTGCCAGCAGCCACCGAGGGCCTGGAAACACCATATATTTT; CDR3: CASSHRGPGNTIYF
size: NA; J: TRBJ2-2; D: TRBD2; V: TRBV28; DNA: TGTGCCAGCAGTTTAGCGGGGGGGCCGAACACCGGGGAGCTGTTTTTT; CDR3: CASSLAGGPNTGELFF